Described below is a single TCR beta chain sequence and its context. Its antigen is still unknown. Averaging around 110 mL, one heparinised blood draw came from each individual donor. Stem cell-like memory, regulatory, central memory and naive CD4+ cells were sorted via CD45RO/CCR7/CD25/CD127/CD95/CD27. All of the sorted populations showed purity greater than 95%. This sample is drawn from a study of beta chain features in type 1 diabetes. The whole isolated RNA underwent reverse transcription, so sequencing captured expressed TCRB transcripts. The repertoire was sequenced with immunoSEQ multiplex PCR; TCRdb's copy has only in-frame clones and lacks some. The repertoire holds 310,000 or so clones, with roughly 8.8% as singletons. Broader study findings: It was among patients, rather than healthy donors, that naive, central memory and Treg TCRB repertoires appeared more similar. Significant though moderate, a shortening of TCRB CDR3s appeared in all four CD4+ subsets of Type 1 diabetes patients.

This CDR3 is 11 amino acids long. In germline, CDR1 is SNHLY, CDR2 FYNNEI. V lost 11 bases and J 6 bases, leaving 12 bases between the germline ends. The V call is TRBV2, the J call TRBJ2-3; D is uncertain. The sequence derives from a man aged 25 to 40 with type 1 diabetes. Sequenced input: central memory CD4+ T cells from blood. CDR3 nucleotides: TGTGCCGGCTCTTATTCTGATACGCAGTATTTT. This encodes CAGSYSDTQYF.